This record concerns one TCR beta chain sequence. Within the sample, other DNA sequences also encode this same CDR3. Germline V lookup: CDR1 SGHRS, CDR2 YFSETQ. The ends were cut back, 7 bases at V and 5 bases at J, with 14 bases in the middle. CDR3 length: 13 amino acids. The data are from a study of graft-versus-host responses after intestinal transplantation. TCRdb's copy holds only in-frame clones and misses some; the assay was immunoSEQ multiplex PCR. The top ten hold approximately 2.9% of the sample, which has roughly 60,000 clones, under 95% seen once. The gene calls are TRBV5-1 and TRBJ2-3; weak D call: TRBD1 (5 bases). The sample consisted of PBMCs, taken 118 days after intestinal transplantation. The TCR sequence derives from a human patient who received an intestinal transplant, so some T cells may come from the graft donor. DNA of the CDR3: TGCGCCAGCTCGACAGCGACGAAAGATACGCAGTATTTT. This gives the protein CASSTATKDTQYF. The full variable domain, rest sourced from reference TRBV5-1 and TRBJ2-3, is KAGVTQTPRYLIKTRGQQVTLSCSPISGHRSVSWYQQTPGQGLQFLFEYFSETQRNKGNFPGRFSGRQFSNSRSEMNVSTLELGDSALYLCASSTATKDTQYFGPGTRLTVL.